Listed below are T cell receptor beta chains from one sample, sequenced in a study of blood T cell repertoires in COVID-19. TCRdb's copy holds only in-frame clones and misses some; the assay was immunoSEQ multiplex PCR. The table shows approximately 110,000 clones, with 88% occurring only once. Sequenced input: peripheral blood. These receptors came from a woman aged 45-65 years with active or convalescent COVID-19. Each CDR3 is given with its conserved first and last residue. The D gene is left open where the match is weak. Clone size appears in some rows only: once, few, many, or a class for an expanded clone.

d_call	v_call	cdr3_length	j_call	clone_size	cdr3_aa	cdr3_nt
-	TRBV19	12	TRBJ2-7	-	CATKSQGYEQYF	TGTGCCACCAAATCCCAGGGCTACGAGCAGTACTTC
-	TRBV28	15	TRBJ2-1	-	CASSVSGAGDNEQFF	TGTGCCAGCAGTGTTTCAGGGGCCGGGGACAATGAGCAGTTCTTC
-	TRBV18	14	TRBJ2-7	few	CASSPAGRTYEQYF	TGTGCCAGCTCACCGGCGGGCAGGACCTACGAGCAGTACTTC
-	TRBV18	15	TRBJ1-3	-	CASSFDGNSGNTIYF	TGTGCCAGCTCATTCGACGGGAACTCTGGAAACACCATATATTTT
TRBD1	TRBV19	13	TRBJ1-2	-	CASSLDRVYGYTF	TGTGCCAGTAGTCTGGACAGGGTGTATGGCTACACCTTC
-	TRBV5-4	14	TRBJ2-2	-	CASSSLEVTGELFF	TGTGCCAGCAGCTCACTAGAGGTCACCGGGGAGCTGTTTTTT
TRBD2	TRBV3-1/TRBV3-2	18	TRBJ2-3	-	CASSQRTSGGFSTDTQYF	TGTGCCAGCAGCCAAAGGACTAGCGGGGGGTTTAGCACAGATACGCAGTATTTT
-	TRBV7-2	15	TRBJ2-5	-	CASSLVGGAQETQYF	TGTGCCAGCAGCTTAGTTGGCGGAGCGCAAGAGACCCAGTACTTC
TRBD1	TRBV29-1	13	TRBJ1-1	-	CSVSDRGNTEAFF	TGCAGCGTTTCTGACAGGGGGAACACTGAAGCTTTCTTT
-	TRBV27	15	TRBJ2-1	-	CASRPDLSSYNEQFF	TGTGCCAGCAGGCCCGACTTGAGCTCCTACAATGAGCAGTTCTTC
TRBD1	TRBV28	17	TRBJ2-1	-	CASSSSGTGSSYNEQFF	TGTGCCAGCAGTTCGTCCGGGACAGGGAGCTCCTACAATGAGCAGTTCTTC
TRBD2	TRBV5-4	16	TRBJ2-7	-	CASSSHNSGAAYEQYF	TGTGCCAGCAGCTCGCACAATAGCGGGGCCGCCTACGAGCAGTACTTC
TRBD2	TRBV19	17	TRBJ2-1	once	CASSPRILAGAENEQFF	TGTGCCAGTAGTCCACGTATACTAGCGGGAGCGGAGAATGAGCAGTTCTTC
-	TRBV19	15	TRBJ2-3	-	CASSISPLAADTQYF	TGTGCCAGTAGTATATCCCCTTTGGCGGCAGATACGCAGTATTTT
-	TRBV5-1	13	TRBJ2-1	-	CASQRPEGHEQFF	TGCGCCAGCCAAAGACCGGAGGGCCATGAGCAGTTCTTC
-	TRBV28	16	TRBJ1-5	once	CASRHRTEYSNQPQHF	TGTGCCAGCAGACACCGGACAGAATATAGCAATCAGCCCCAGCATTTT
TRBD2	TRBV24-1	18	TRBJ2-1	-	CATSDRRRTSGIHNEQFF	TGTGCCACCAGTGACAGAAGGAGGACTAGCGGGATACACAATGAGCAGTTCTTC
TRBD1	TRBV2	14	TRBJ2-3	once	CASSFQGVRDTQYF	TGTGCCAGCAGTTTCCAGGGGGTCAGGGATACGCAGTATTTT
TRBD2	TRBV6-5	15	TRBJ2-7	-	CASSATGTRGYEQYF	TGTGCCAGCAGCGCTACCGGGACTAGGGGCTACGAGCAGTACTTC
-	TRBV29-1	13	TRBJ1-1	once	CSAGLGARTEAFF	TGCAGCGCCGGTCTGGGGGCAAGGACTGAAGCTTTCTTT
TRBD2	TRBV19	19	TRBJ2-3	-	CASTPGTSGGALRTDTQYF	TGTGCCAGTACCCCCGGGACTAGCGGGGGGGCTTTGAGGACAGATACGCAGTATTTT
-	TRBV6-2/TRBV6-3	13	TRBJ1-2	-	CASSYRGAEGYTF	TGTGCCAGCAGTTATCGGGGGGCAGAAGGCTACACCTTC
-	TRBV19	15	TRBJ1-2	-	CASTEPGSGNYGYTF	TGTGCCAGTACCGAACCGGGCAGCGGAAACTATGGCTACACCTTC
TRBD1	TRBV6-5	16	TRBJ2-7	-	CASSSRRPGQSYEQYF	TGTGCCAGCAGTTCCCGACGGCCGGGACAGTCCTACGAGCAGTACTTC
-	TRBV2	14	TRBJ1-1	-	CASRDRGRNTEAFF	TGTGCCAGCAGGGACAGAGGGAGGAACACTGAAGCTTTCTTT
TRBD1	TRBV9	15	TRBJ2-7	-	CASSPGQGGTYEQYF	TGTGCCAGCAGCCCAGGACAGGGGGGCACCTACGAGCAGTACTTC
TRBD2	TRBV10-1	13	TRBJ2-3	-	CASRAGNTDTQYF	TGCGCCAGTCGAGCGGGGAACACAGATACGCAGTATTTT
TRBD2	TRBV29-1	13	TRBJ2-5	-	CSVGGGFGETQYF	TGCAGCGTTGGGGGAGGGTTCGGCGAGACCCAGTACTTC
TRBD1	TRBV10-3	14	TRBJ1-1	few	CAITSGTENTEAFF	TGTGCCATCACCTCCGGGACAGAGAACACTGAAGCTTTCTTT
-	TRBV21-1	17	TRBJ2-3	-	CASSKAGTGNSTDTQYF	TGTGCCAGCAGCAAAGCTGGGACAGGGAATAGCACAGATACGCAGTATTTT
TRBD1	TRBV20-1	14	TRBJ2-2	-	CSATDRGYAGELFF	TGCAGTGCTACTGACAGGGGCTACGCCGGGGAGCTGTTTTTT
TRBD1	TRBV19	14	TRBJ2-3	few	CASRPTGGTNTQYF	TGTGCCAGTAGACCGACAGGGGGCACGAATACGCAGTATTTT
-	TRBV7-2	12	TRBJ2-2	-	CASSSYTGELFF	TGTGCCAGCAGCTCCTACACCGGGGAGCTGTTTTTT
TRBD2	TRBV29-1	14	TRBJ2-3	-	CSTKREGVVNTQYF	TGCAGCACTAAGCGGGAAGGGGTAGTAAATACGCAGTATTTT
-	TRBV7-2	13	TRBJ2-1	-	CASSLVWSGEQFF	TGTGCCAGCAGCTTAGTTTGGTCAGGTGAGCAGTTCTTC
TRBD2	TRBV7-3	15	TRBJ2-3	-	CASSRLAGGADTQYF	TGTGCCAGCAGCCGGCTAGCGGGAGGTGCAGATACGCAGTATTTT
TRBD2	TRBV19	15	TRBJ2-5	-	CASSIRVAGRETQYF	TGTGCCAGTAGTATTCGAGTAGCGGGAAGGGAGACCCAGTACTTC
TRBD2	TRBV29-1	14	TRBJ2-1	-	CSAWLAGLSNEQFF	TGCAGCGCGTGGCTAGCGGGACTCAGCAATGAGCAGTTCTTC
-	TRBV4-1	13	TRBJ2-3	-	CASSRTGSKAQYF	TGCGCCAGCAGCCGAACCGGGTCCAAGGCGCAGTATTTT
-	TRBV4-3	15	TRBJ2-3	once	CASSPGLAITDTQYF	TGCGCCAGCAGCCCTGGGCTAGCGATCACAGATACGCAGTATTTT
-	TRBV29-1	12	TRBJ2-2	-	CSVRVNTGELFF	TGCAGCGTCAGGGTGAACACCGGGGAGCTGTTTTTT
TRBD2	TRBV7-2	14	TRBJ2-3	-	CASSFSGSADTQYF	TGTGCCAGCAGCTTTAGCGGGAGCGCAGATACGCAGTATTTT
TRBD2	TRBV19	15	TRBJ2-1	-	CASSKRLAGGPRVFF	TGTGCCAGTAGTAAAAGACTAGCGGGAGGGCCGAGAGTTTTCTTC
-	TRBV7-9	13	TRBJ1-1	-	CASSLEGSTEAFF	TGTGCCAGCAGCTTAGAAGGGAGCACTGAAGCTTTCTTT
TRBD1	TRBV3-1/TRBV3-2	13	TRBJ1-1	-	CASSDRVDTEAFF	TGTGCCAGCAGCGACAGGGTAGACACTGAAGCTTTCTTT
TRBD2	TRBV25-1	17	TRBJ2-7	-	CASSGGSSSGRTYEQYF	TGTGCCAGCAGTGGCGGCAGCTCTAGCGGGAGGACCTACGAGCAGTACTTC
TRBD2	TRBV5-3	19	TRBJ2-3	-	CARSLIPGTSGSYTDTQYF	TGTGCCAGAAGCTTGATACCTGGGACTAGCGGGAGCTACACAGATACGCAGTATTTT
TRBD1	TRBV19	14	TRBJ2-1	-	CASSKQGAYNEQFF	TGTGCCAGTAGTAAACAGGGGGCTTACAATGAGCAGTTCTTC
-	TRBV7-3	13	TRBJ2-7	-	CASSLKPGSEQYF	TGTGCCAGCAGCTTAAAACCCGGGTCTGAGCAGTACTTC